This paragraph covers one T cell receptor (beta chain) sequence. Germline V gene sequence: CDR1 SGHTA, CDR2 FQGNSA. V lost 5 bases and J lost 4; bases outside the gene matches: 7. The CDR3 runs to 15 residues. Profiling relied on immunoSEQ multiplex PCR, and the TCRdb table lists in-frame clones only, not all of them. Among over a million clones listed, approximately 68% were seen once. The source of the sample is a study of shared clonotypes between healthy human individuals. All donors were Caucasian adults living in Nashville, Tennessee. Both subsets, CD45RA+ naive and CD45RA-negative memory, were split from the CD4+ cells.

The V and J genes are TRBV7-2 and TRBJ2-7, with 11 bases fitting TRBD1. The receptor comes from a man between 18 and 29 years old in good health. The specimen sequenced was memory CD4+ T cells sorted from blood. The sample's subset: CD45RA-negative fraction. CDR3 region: CASSVWTGGPYEQYF. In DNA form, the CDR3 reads TGTGCCAGCAGCGTCTGGACAGGGGGCCCGTACGAGCAGTACTTC. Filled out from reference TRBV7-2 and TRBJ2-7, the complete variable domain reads GAGVSQSPSNKVTEKGKDVELRCDPISGHTALYWYRQSLGQGLEFLIYFQGNSAPDKSGLPSDRFSAERTGGSVSTLTIQRTQQEDSAVYLCASSVWTGGPYEQYFGPGTRLTVT.